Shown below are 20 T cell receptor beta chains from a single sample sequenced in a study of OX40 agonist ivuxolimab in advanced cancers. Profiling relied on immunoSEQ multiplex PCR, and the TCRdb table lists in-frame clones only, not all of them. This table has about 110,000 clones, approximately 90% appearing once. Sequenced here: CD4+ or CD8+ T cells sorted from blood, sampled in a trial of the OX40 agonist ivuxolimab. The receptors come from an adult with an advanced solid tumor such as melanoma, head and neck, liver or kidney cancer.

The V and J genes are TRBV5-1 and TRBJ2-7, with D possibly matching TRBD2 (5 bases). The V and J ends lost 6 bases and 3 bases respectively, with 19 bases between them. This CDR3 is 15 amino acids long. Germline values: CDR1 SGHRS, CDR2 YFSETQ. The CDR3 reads CASKMRDVSVYEQYF. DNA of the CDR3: TGCGCCAGCAAAATGCGAGACGTTAGCGTCTACGAGCAGTACTTC. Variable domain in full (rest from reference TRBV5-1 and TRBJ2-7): KAGVTQTPRYLIKTRGQQVTLSCSPISGHRSVSWYQQTPGQGLQFLFEYFSETQRNKGNFPGRFSGRQFSNSRSEMNVSTLELGDSALYLCASKMRDVSVYEQYFGPGTRLTVT.

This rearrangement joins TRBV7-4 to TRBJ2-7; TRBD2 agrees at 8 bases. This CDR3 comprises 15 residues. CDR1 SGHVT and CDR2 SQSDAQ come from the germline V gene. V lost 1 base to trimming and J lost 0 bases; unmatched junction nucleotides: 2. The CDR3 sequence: CASSLEGTSSYEQYF. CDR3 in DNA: TGTGCCAGCAGCTTAGAGGGGACTAGCTCCTACGAGCAGTACTTC.

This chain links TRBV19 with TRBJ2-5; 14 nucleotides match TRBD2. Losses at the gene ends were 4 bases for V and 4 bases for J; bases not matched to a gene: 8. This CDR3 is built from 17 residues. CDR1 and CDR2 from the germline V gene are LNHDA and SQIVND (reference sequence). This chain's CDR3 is CASSTLGLAGGLETQYF. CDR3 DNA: TGTGCCAGTAGTACCCTCGGACTAGCGGGGGGATTAGAGACCCAGTACTTC.

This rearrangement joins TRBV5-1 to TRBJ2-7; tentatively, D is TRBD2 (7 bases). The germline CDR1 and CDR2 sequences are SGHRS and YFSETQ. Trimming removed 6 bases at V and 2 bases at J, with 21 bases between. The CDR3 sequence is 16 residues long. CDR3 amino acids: CASTKGVGGPPYEQYF. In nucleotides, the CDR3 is TGCGCCAGCACCAAGGGGGTGGGAGGGCCGCCCTACGAGCAGTACTTC.

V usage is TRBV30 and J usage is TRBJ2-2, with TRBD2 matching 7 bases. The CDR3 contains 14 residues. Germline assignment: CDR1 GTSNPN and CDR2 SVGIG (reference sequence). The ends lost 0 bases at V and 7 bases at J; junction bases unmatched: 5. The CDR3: CAWSVMGGVGELFF. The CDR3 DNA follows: TGTGCCTGGAGTGTAATGGGGGGGGTCGGGGAGCTGTTTTTT.

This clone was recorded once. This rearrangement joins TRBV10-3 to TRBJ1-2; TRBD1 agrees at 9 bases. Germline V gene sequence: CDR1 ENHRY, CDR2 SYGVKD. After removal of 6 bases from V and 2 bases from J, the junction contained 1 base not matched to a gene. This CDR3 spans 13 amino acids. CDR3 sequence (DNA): TGTGCCATCAGCGGGACAGGGAACTATGGCTACACCTTC. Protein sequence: CAISGTGNYGYTF.

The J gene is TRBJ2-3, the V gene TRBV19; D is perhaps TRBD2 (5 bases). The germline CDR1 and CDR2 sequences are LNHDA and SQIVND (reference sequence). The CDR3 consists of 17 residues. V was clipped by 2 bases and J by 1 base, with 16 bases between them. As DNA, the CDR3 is TGTGCCAGTAGTATAAGGAAGGAGCGGAGAGGCACAGATACGCAGTATTTT. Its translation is CASSIRKERRGTDTQYF.

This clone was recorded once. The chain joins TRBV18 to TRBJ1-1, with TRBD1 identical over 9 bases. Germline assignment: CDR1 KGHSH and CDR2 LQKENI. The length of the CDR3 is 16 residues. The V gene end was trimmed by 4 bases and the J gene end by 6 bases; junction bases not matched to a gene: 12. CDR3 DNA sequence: TGTGCCAGCTCACAGGAACAGGGGGCTGCAGTAGCTGAAGCTTTCTTT. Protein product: CASSQEQGAAVAEAFF.

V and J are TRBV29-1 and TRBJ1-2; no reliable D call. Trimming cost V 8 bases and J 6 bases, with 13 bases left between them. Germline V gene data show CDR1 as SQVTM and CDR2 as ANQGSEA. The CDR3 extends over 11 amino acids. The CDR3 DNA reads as TGCAGCTTAACCGGTGGAGATGGCTACACCTTC. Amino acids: CSLTGGDGYTF.

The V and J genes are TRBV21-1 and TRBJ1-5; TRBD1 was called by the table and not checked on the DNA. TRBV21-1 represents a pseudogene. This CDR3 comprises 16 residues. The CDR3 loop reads CASSKEGGQGNQPQHF. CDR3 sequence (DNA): TGTGCCAGCAGCAAAGAGGGGGGACAGGGCAATCAGCCCCAGCATTTT.

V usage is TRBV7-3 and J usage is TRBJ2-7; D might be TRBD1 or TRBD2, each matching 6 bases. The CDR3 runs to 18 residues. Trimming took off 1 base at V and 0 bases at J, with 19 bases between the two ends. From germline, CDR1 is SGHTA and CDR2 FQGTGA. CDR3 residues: CASSLISGRGGNSYEQYF. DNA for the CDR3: TGTGCCAGCAGCTTAATTTCGGGCAGGGGCGGGAACTCCTACGAGCAGTACTTC.

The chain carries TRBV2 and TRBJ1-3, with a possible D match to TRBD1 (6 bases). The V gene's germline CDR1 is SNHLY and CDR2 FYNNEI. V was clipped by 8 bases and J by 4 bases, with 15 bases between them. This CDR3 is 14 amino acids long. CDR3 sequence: CASGEQGFGNTIYF. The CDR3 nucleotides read TGTGCCAGCGGGGAGCAGGGGTTCGGAAACACCATATATTTT. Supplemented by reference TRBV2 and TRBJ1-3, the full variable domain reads EPEVTQTPSHQVTQMGQEVILRCVPISNHLYFYWYRQILGQKVEFLVSFYNNEISEKSEIFDDQFSVERPDGSNFTLKIRSTKLEDSAMYFCASGEQGFGNTIYFGEGSWLTVV.

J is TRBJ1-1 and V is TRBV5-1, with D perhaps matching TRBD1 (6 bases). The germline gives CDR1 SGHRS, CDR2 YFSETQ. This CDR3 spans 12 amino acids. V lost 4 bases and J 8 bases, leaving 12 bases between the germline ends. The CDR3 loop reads CASSLLTGEAFF. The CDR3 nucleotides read TGCGCCAGCAGCCTCCTCACAGGGGAAGCTTTCTTT.

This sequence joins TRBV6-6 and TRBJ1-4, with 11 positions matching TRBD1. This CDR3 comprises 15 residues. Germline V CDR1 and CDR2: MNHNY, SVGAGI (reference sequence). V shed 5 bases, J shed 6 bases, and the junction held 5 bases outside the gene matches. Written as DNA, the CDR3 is TGTGCCAGCAGTAGCCCGGGACAGGGGGATGAAAAACTGTTTTTT. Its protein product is CASSSPGQGDEKLFF.

For the CDR3, the DNA is TGTGCCAGCAGTGAACAGTATGGGGGTGGCGAGACCCAGTACTTC. Residues: CASSEQYGGGETQYF. This chain links TRBV2 with TRBJ2-5; D is possibly TRBD1 or TRBD2 (5 bases each). Per the germline V gene, CDR1 is SNHLY and CDR2 is FYNNEI. The CDR3 sequence is 15 residues long. Between the trimmed V and J ends, which lost 2 bases and 5 bases, there was a span of 15 bases.

The CDR3 region is CATPGLAGGEGTQYF. In DNA form, the CDR3 reads TGTGCCACACCGGGACTAGCGGGAGGGGAAGGAACCCAGTACTTC. J is TRBJ2-5 and V is TRBV7-2, with 16 positions matching TRBD2. The CDR3 is 15 amino acids. The V and J ends lost 10 bases and 8 bases, in that order; junction bases with no gene match: 10. CDR1 and CDR2 (germline): SGHTA, FQGNSA.

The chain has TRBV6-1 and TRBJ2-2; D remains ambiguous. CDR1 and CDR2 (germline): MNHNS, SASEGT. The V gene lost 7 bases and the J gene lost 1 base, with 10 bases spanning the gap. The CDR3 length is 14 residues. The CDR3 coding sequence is TGTGCCAGCAATACTTTCCTGAACACCGGGGAGCTGTTTTTT. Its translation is CASNTFLNTGELFF.

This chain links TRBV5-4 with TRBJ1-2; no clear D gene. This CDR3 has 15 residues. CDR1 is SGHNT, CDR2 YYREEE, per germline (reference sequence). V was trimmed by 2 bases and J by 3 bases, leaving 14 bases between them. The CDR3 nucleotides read TGTGCCAGCAGCTTAAGCCTCCCCCCGCACTATGGCTACACCTTC. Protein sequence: CASSLSLPPHYGYTF.

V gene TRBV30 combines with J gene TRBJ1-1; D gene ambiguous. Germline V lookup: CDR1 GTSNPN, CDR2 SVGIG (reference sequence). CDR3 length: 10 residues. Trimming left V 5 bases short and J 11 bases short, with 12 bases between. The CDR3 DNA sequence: TGTGCCTGGGGGGTGAGACGGGCTTTCTTT. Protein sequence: CAWGVRRAFF.

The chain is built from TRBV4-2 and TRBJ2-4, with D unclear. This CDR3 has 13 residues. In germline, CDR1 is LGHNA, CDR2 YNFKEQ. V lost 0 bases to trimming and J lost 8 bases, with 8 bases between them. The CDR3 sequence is CASSQDLSDIQYF. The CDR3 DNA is TGTGCCAGCAGCCAAGATCTTTCGGACATTCAGTACTTC.